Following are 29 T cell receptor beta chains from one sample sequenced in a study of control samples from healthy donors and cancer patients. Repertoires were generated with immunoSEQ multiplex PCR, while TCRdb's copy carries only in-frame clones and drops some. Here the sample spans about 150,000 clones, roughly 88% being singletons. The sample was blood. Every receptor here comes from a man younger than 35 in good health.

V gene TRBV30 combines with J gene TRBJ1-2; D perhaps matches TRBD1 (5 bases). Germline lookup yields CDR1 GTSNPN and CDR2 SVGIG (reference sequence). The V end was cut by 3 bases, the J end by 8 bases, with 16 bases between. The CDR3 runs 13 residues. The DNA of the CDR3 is TGTGCCTGGAGAGCCCCCGGGGGACGGGGCTACACCTTC. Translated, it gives CAWRAPGGRGYTF.

CDR3 amino acids: CASSNKGTGVQETQYF. The CDR3 DNA reads TGTGCCAGCAGCAACAAAGGGACAGGGGTACAAGAGACCCAGTACTTC. This chain links TRBV5-4 with TRBJ2-5; TRBD1 agrees at 10 bases. The CDR3 length is 16 residues. Trimming at V came to 4 bases and at J to 2 bases, leaving 8 bases not matched to a gene. Germline V gene sequence: CDR1 SGHNT, CDR2 YYREEE (reference sequence).

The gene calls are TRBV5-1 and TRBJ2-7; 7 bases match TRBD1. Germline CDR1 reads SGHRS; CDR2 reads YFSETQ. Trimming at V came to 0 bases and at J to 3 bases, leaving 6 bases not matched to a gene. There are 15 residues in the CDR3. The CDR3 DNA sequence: TGCGCCAGCAGCTTGGAAGACAGGGCTTTCTACGAGCAGTACTTC. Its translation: CASSLEDRAFYEQYF.

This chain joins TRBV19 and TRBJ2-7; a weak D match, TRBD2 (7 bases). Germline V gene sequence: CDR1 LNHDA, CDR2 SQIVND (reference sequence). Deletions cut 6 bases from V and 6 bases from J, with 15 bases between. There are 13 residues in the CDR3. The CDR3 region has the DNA TGTGCCAGTAGCATGGGCGGGGGCGGCGAGCAGTACTTC. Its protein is CASSMGGGGEQYF.

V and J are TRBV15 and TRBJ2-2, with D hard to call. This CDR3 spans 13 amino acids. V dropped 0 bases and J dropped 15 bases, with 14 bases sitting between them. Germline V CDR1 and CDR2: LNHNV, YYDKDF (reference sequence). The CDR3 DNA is TGTGCCACCAGCAGAGATGTGCCAGACTCGGTGTTTTTT. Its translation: CATSRDVPDSVFF.

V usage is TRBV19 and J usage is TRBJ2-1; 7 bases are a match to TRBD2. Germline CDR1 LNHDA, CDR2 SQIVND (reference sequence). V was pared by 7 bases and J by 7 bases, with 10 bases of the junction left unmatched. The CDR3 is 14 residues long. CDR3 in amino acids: CASKERGSPNEQFF. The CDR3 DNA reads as TGTGCCAGTAAGGAGCGGGGATCCCCGAATGAGCAGTTCTTC.

CDR3 residues: CASSITSGGASDTQYF. The CDR3 DNA sequence: TGTGCCAGTAGTATTACTAGCGGGGGGGCCTCAGATACGCAGTATTTT. The chain joins TRBV19 to TRBJ2-3, with 13 nucleotides matching TRBD2. The CDR3 runs 16 residues. The V and J ends lost 3 bases and 4 bases, in that order; junction bases with no gene match: 4. The germline V gene has CDR1 LNHDA and CDR2 SQIVND (reference sequence).

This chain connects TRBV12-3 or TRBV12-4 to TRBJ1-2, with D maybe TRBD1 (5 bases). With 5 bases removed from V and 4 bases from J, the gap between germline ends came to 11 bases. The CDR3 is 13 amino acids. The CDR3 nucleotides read TGTGCCAGCAGTCCTGGGACCGTCTATGGCTACACCTTC. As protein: CASSPGTVYGYTF.

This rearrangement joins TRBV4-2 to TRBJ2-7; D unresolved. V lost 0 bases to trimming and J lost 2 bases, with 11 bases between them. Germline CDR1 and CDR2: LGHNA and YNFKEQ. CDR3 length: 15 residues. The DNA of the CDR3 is TGTGCCAGCAGCCAAGACTTGGGGTCCCCCTACGAGCAGTACTTC. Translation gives CASSQDLGSPYEQYF.

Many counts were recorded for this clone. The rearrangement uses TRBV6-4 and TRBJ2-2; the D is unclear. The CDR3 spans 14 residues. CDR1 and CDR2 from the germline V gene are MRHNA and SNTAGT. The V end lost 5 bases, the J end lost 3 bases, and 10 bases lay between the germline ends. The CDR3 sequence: CASSLDQDTGELFF. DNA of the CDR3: TGTGCCAGCAGTTTGGACCAGGACACCGGGGAGCTGTTTTTT.

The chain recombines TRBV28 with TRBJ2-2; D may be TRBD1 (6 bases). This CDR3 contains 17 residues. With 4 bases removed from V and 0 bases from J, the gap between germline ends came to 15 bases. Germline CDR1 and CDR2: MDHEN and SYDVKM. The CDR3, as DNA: TGTGCCAGCAGTTCCCAACAGGGCTTCTCGAACACCGGGGAGCTGTTTTTT. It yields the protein CASSSQQGFSNTGELFF.

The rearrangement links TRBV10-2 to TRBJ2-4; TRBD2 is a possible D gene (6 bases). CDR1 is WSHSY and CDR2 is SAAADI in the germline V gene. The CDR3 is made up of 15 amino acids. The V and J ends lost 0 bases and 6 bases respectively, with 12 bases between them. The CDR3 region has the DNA TGCGCCAGCAGTGAGTCTCGGGAGTCCGGAAACATTCAGTACTTC. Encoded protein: CASSESRESGNIQYF.

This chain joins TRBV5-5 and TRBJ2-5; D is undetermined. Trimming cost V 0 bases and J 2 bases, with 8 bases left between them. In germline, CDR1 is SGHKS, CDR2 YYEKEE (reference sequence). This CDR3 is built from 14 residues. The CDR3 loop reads CASSLGVGQETQYF. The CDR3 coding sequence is TGTGCCAGCAGCTTGGGAGTCGGACAAGAGACCCAGTACTTC.

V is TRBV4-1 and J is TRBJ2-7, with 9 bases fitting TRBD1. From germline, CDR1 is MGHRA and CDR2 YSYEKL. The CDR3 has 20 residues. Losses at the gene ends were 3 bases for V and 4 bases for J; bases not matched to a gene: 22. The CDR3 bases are TGCGCCAGCAGCCACGACGACCTGACCGGGGGACAGGGAATGCCTTACGAGCAGTACTTC. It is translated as CASSHDDLTGGQGMPYEQYF.

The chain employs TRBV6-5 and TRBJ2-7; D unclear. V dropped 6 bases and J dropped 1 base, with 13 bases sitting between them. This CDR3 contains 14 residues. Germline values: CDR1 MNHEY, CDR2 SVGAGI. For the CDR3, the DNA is TGTGCCAGCAGGTCCCGTGGGGTTTCCTACGAGCAGTACTTC. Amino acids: CASRSRGVSYEQYF.

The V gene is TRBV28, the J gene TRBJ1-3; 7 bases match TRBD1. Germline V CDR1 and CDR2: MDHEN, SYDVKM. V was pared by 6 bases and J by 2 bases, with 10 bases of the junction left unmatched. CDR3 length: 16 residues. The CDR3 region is CASRGQAGAPGNTIYF. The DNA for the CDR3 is TGTGCCAGCAGAGGACAGGCAGGGGCCCCTGGAAACACCATATATTTT. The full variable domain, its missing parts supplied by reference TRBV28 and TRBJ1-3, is DVKVTQSSRYLVKRTGEKVFLECVQDMDHENMFWYRQDPGLGLRLIYFSYDVKMKEKGDIPEGYSVSREKKERFSLILESASTNQTSMYLCASRGQAGAPGNTIYFGEGSWLTVV.

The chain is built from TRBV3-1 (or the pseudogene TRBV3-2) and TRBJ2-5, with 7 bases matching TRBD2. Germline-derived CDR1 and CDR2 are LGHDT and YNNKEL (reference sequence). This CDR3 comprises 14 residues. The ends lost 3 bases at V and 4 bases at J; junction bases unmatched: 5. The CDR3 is CASSHGLEVETQYF. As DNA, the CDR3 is TGTGCCAGCAGCCACGGACTAGAAGTAGAGACCCAGTACTTC.

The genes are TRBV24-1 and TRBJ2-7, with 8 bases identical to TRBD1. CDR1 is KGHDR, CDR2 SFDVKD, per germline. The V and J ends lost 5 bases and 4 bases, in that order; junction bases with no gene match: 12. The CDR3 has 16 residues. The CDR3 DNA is TGTGCCACCAGTGCCCCGGACAGGGTATTCGGTTACGAGCAGTACTTC. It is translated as CATSAPDRVFGYEQYF.

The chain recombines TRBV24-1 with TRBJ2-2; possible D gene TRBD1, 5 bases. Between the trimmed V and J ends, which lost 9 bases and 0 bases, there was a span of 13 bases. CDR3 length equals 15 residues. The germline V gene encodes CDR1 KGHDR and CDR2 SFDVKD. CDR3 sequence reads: CATGGQPANTGELFF. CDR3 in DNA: TGTGCCACCGGTGGACAACCCGCGAACACCGGGGAGCTGTTTTTT.

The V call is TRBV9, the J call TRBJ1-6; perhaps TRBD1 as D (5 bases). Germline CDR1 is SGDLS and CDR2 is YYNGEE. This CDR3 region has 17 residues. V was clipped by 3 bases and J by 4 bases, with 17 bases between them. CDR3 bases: TGTGCCAGCAGCGCGGGGGAAGTGGGGGAGTATAATTCACCCCTCCACTTT. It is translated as CASSAGEVGEYNSPLHF.

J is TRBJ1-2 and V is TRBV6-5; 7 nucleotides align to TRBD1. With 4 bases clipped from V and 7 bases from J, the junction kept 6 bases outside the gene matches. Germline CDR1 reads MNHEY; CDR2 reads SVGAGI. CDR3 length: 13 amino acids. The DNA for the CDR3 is TGTGCCAGCAGTTTCAGACAGGGAGTTGGCTACACCTTC. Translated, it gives CASSFRQGVGYTF.

The CDR3 reads CASSMGGIGTEAFF. CDR3 DNA: TGTGCCAGTAGTATGGGTGGGATCGGCACTGAAGCTTTCTTT. The rearrangement uses TRBV19 and TRBJ1-1; D is unclear. The CDR3 loop spans 14 amino acids. The V end lost 3 bases, the J end lost 4 bases, and 12 bases lay between the germline ends. CDR1 and CDR2 from the germline V gene are LNHDA and SQIVND (reference sequence).

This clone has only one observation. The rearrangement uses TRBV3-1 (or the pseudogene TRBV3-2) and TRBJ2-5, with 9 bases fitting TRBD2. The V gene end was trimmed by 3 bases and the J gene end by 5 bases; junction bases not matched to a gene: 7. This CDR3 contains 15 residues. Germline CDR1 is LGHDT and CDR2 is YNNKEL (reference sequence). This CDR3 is CASSQVAGAEETQYF. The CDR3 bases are TGTGCCAGCAGCCAGGTAGCGGGGGCCGAGGAGACCCAGTACTTC.

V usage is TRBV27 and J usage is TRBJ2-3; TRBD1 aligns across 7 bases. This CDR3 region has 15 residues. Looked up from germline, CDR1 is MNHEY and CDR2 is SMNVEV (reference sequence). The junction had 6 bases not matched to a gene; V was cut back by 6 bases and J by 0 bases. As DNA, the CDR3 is TGTGCCAGCAGCGACAGGGCAATTAGCACAGATACGCAGTATTTT. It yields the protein CASSDRAISTDTQYF.

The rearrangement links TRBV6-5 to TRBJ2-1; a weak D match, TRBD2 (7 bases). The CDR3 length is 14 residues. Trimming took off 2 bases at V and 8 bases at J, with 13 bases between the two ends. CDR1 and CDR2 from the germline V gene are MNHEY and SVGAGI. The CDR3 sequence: CASSYGRGGDEQFF. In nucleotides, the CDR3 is TGTGCCAGCAGTTACGGGCGAGGGGGGGATGAGCAGTTCTTC.

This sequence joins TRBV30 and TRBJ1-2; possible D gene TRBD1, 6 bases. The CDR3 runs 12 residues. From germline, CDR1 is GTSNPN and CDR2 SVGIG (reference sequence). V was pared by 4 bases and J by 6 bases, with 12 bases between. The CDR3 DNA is TGTGCCTGGAACCAGGGGAACCATGGCTACACCTTC. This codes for CAWNQGNHGYTF. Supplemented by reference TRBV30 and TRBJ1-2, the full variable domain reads SQTIHQWPATLVQPVGSPLSLECTVEGTSNPNLYWYRQAAGRGLQLLFYSVGIGQISSEVPQNLSASRPQDRQFILSSKKLLLSDSGFYLCAWNQGNHGYTFGSGTRLTVV.

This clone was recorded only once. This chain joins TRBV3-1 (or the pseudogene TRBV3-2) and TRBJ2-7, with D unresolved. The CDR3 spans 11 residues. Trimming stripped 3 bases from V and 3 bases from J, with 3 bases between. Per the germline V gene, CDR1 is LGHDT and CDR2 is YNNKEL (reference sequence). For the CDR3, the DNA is TGTGCCAGCAGCCATGACTACGAGCAGTACTTC. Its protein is CASSHDYEQYF.

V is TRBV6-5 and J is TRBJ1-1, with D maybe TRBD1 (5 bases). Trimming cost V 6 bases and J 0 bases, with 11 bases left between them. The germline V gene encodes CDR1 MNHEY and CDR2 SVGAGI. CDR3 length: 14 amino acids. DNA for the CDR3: TGTGCCAGCAGAACGACAGATATGAACACTGAAGCTTTCTTT. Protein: CASRTTDMNTEAFF.

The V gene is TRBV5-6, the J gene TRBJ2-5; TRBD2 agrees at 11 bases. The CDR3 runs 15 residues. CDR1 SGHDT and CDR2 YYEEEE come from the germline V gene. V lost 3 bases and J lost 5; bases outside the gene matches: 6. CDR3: CASSWLAGGRETQYF. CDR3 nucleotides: TGTGCCAGCAGCTGGCTAGCGGGGGGTCGGGAGACCCAGTACTTC.